Shown below are 31 T cell receptor beta chains from a single sample sequenced in a study of blood T cell repertoires in COVID-19. TCRdb's table, derived via immunoSEQ multiplex PCR, lists solely in-frame clones and lacks some. The sample holds 77,000 or so clones; more than 80% are singletons and the top ten take 5.1%. The source material was peripheral blood. These receptor sequences come from a man of 80 years or more with acute or convalescent COVID-19.

The V call is TRBV19, the J call TRBJ1-5; 11 nucleotides line up with TRBD1. Germline V CDR1 and CDR2: LNHDA, SQIVND (reference sequence). Trimming removed 10 bases from V and 6 bases from J; junction bases left unmatched: 14. The CDR3 covers 16 residues. CDR3 region: CATRGQGAAEGQPQHF. CDR3 DNA: TGTGCCACAAGAGGACAGGGGGCTGCCGAGGGTCAGCCCCAGCATTTT.

The V call is TRBV28, the J call TRBJ2-7; TRBD1 agrees at 8 bases. Germline V gene data show CDR1 as MDHEN and CDR2 as SYDVKM. J was trimmed by 0 bases and V by 3 bases; bases with no gene match: 4. The CDR3 loop spans 15 amino acids. The CDR3 nucleotides read TGTGCCAGCAGTTTGTACAGGGGGAGCTCCTACGAGCAGTACTTC. Translation: CASSLYRGSSYEQYF.

This clone was picked up one time. The gene calls are TRBV7-3 and TRBJ2-3; 7 positions match TRBD1. Germline CDR1 reads SGHTA; CDR2 reads FQGTGA. CDR3 length: 15 amino acids. The J segment lost 3 bases and the V segment lost 5 bases, leaving 8 bases of the junction unmatched. The CDR3 reads CASSQGGSGTDTQYF. In nucleotides, the CDR3 is TGTGCCAGCAGCCAAGGGGGCTCGGGGACAGATACGCAGTATTTT.

The chain couples TRBV3-1 (or the pseudogene TRBV3-2) to TRBJ2-7; 9 bases agree with TRBD2. Germline lookup yields CDR1 LGHDT and CDR2 YNNKEL (reference sequence). The CDR3 consists of 16 residues. Unmatched junction bases numbered 7, after V lost 3 bases and J lost 1 base. The CDR3 region is CASSQVPRGGSYEQYF. The CDR3 DNA reads TGTGCCAGCAGCCAGGTCCCGCGGGGGGGGTCCTACGAGCAGTACTTC.

This clone appeared a few times. J is TRBJ2-7 and V is TRBV5-1; 7 bases match TRBD2. The length of the CDR3 is 15 residues. The V and J ends lost 3 bases and 4 bases, in that order; junction bases with no gene match: 10. Germline CDR1 SGHRS, CDR2 YFSETQ. The DNA of the CDR3 is TGCGCCAGCAGCTCCCGCGGACTAGGAGAATACGAGCAGTACTTC. Encoded protein: CASSSRGLGEYEQYF.

The rearrangement uses TRBV30 and TRBJ1-1; 8 positions match TRBD1. Germline CDR1 and CDR2: GTSNPN and SVGIG (reference sequence). V lost 0 bases to trimming and J lost 11 bases; unmatched junction nucleotides: 14. The CDR3 runs 15 residues. The CDR3 DNA is TGTGCCTGGAGTGTACTTGCGACAGGGGCCGATTTGGCTTTCTTT. Encoded protein: CAWSVLATGADLAFF.

The chain carries TRBV6-6 and TRBJ2-2; D perhaps matches TRBD1 (6 bases). Germline CDR1 and CDR2: MNHNY and SVGAGI (reference sequence). The CDR3 contains 16 residues. V was clipped by 4 bases and J by 8 bases, with 20 bases between them. CDR3 loop: CASSFEGGRITGELFF. The CDR3 DNA sequence: TGTGCCAGCAGTTTCGAAGGGGGAAGAATAACTGGGGAGCTGTTTTTT.

This clone was detected once. The rearrangement links TRBV28 to TRBJ1-3, with D perhaps TRBD1 (6 bases). CDR3 length equals 16 residues. CDR1 is MDHEN and CDR2 is SYDVKM in the germline V gene. The V end was cut by 1 base, the J end by 4 bases, with 14 bases between. The CDR3 loop is CASSLSRRGSGNTIYF. DNA of the CDR3: TGTGCCAGCAGTTTATCGCGCAGGGGCAGCGGAAACACCATATATTTT.

This clone appeared a single time. The chain combines TRBV5-8 with TRBJ2-1; D not certain. This CDR3 contains 16 residues. Germline V lookup: CDR1 SGHTS, CDR2 YDEGEE. The V and J ends lost 9 bases and 5 bases respectively, with 24 bases between them. CDR3 in amino acids: CATKLLVWSTHNEQFF. DNA of the CDR3: TGTGCCACCAAACTGCTGGTCTGGTCCACCCACAATGAGCAGTTCTTC. Using reference TRBV5-8 and TRBJ2-1 for the parts outside the CDR3, the full variable domain is EAGVTQSPTHLIKTRGQQATLRCSPISGHTSVYWYQQALGLGLQFLLWYDEGEERNRGNFPPRFSGRQFPNYSSELNVNALELEDSALYLCATKLLVWSTHNEQFFGPGTRLTVL.

The V gene is TRBV27, the J gene TRBJ1-6; D is ambiguous. Between the trimmed V and J ends, which lost 6 bases and 7 bases, there was a span of 16 bases. The CDR3 covers 15 residues. Per germline, CDR1 MNHEY and CDR2 SMNVEV (reference sequence). The DNA of the CDR3 is TGTGCCAGCAGATTGGGCAGCAATAAAAATTCACCCCTCCACTTT. This translates into CASRLGSNKNSPLHF.

The chain uses TRBV9 and TRBJ1-5; TRBD1 aligns across 7 bases. Germline V gene data show CDR1 as SGDLS and CDR2 as YYNGEE. This CDR3 is built from 14 residues. Trimming took 4 bases from V and 6 from J; bases not matched to a gene: 7. The chain's CDR3 is CASSSHSGGQPQHF. The CDR3 bases are TGTGCCAGCAGCTCTCATTCAGGGGGTCAGCCCCAGCATTTT.

The rearrangement uses TRBV19 and TRBJ1-3, with TRBD1 identical over 7 bases. Germline-derived CDR1 and CDR2 are LNHDA and SQIVND (reference sequence). The CDR3 is 16 amino acids. Unmatched junction bases numbered 10, after V lost 6 bases and J lost 2 bases. The CDR3 loop reads CASRSPGRGAGNTIYF. The CDR3 nucleotides are TGTGCCAGTAGAAGTCCCGGCAGGGGGGCTGGAAACACCATATATTTT.

As concerns this clone: One end of the junction does not line up with germline, which may come from a read error. J is TRBJ1-2 and V is TRBV4-3; no clear D gene. CDR3 length equals 15 residues. Germline assignment: CDR1 LGHNA and CDR2 YSLEER. The CDR3 region is CASSQEPRGYYSYTF. In DNA form, the CDR3 reads TGCGCCAGCAGCCAAGAACCCCGCGGGTACTATAGCTACACCTTC.

The chain couples TRBV19 to TRBJ2-1; TRBD2 aligns across 8 bases. The germline CDR1 and CDR2 sequences are LNHDA and SQIVND (reference sequence). The J segment lost 8 bases and the V segment lost 3 bases, leaving 9 bases of the junction unmatched. This CDR3 region has 15 residues. The CDR3 is CASSIGGGLLHEQFF. CDR3 nucleotide sequence: TGTGCCAGTAGTATCGGGGGGGGCCTCCTCCATGAGCAGTTCTTC.

The chain couples TRBV10-2 to TRBJ2-1; possible D gene TRBD2, 6 bases. The V end was cut by 4 bases, the J end by 0 bases, with 13 bases between. Germline assignment: CDR1 WSHSY and CDR2 SAAADI. The CDR3 is made up of 16 amino acids. The CDR3 reads CASSGTNLPSYNEQFF. Here the CDR3 DNA reads TGCGCCAGCAGTGGGACTAACCTTCCCTCCTACAATGAGCAGTTCTTC.

The genes are TRBV19 and TRBJ1-6; 9 positions agree with TRBD1. Germline loops: CDR1 LNHDA, CDR2 SQIVND (reference sequence). V lost 3 bases, J lost 9 bases, and 3 bases stayed unmatched. There are 14 residues in the CDR3. The CDR3 is CASSMGQGASPLHF. The CDR3 DNA sequence: TGTGCCAGTAGTATGGGACAGGGAGCTTCACCCCTCCACTTT.

The chain joins TRBV5-4 to TRBJ2-3; 13 nucleotides line up with TRBD2. The CDR3 consists of 16 residues. Germline lookup yields CDR1 SGHNT and CDR2 YYREEE (reference sequence). V was clipped by 0 bases and J by 5 bases; unmatched bases: 3. The CDR3 DNA sequence: TGTGCCAGCAGCTTGGAGGGACTAGCGGGACAAGATACGCAGTATTTT. As protein: CASSLEGLAGQDTQYF.

As to this clone: At one boundary the junction diverges from the germline segment, which might be a read error. This chain joins TRBV30 and TRBJ1-2, with unresolved D. CDR1 and CDR2 from the germline V gene are GTSNPN and SVGIG (reference sequence). CDR3 length: 10 residues. The CDR3 loop reads CAWSVQTPFF. The CDR3 DNA reads TGTGCCTGGAGTGTACAGACACCATTCTTC.

V usage is TRBV5-1 and J usage is TRBJ2-6; tentative D call: TRBD1 (6 bases). This CDR3 spans 17 amino acids. Trimming took off 7 bases at V and 4 bases at J, with 21 bases between the two ends. Germline values: CDR1 SGHRS, CDR2 YFSETQ. The CDR3 DNA follows: TGCGCCAGCGCCAACAGGGTTCTAGACGCCGGGGCCAACGTCCTGACTTTC. It codes for CASANRVLDAGANVLTF. Drawing the rest from reference TRBV5-1 and TRBJ2-6, the complete variable domain is KAGVTQTPRYLIKTRGQQVTLSCSPISGHRSVSWYQQTPGQGLQFLFEYFSETQRNKGNFPGRFSGRQFSNSRSEMNVSTLELGDSALYLCASANRVLDAGANVLTFGAGSRLTVL.

The chain links TRBV7-9 to TRBJ2-2; D call uncertain. The length of the CDR3 is 14 residues. V dropped 2 bases and J dropped 1 base, with 5 bases sitting between them. Germline V lookup: CDR1 SEHNR, CDR2 FQNEAQ (reference sequence). CDR3 nucleotide sequence: TGTGCCAGCAGCTTAACACAGAACACCGGGGAGCTGTTTTTT. It specifies CASSLTQNTGELFF.

This chain joins TRBV7-2 and TRBJ2-3; tentatively, D is TRBD1 (6 bases). Germline values: CDR1 SGHTA, CDR2 FQGNSA. The V end lost 4 bases, the J end lost 1 base, and 18 bases lay between the germline ends. The CDR3 extends over 17 amino acids. CDR3 bases: TGTGCCAGCAGCTCCGGGACAAGGCCTAGGGGCACAGATACGCAGTATTTT. It encodes CASSSGTRPRGTDTQYF.

The V gene is TRBV9, the J gene TRBJ2-5, with TRBD1 as a possible D gene (6 bases). V was pared by 4 bases and J by 5 bases, with 12 bases between. The CDR3 totals 13 residues. Germline V gene data show CDR1 as SGDLS and CDR2 as YYNGEE. This CDR3 reads CASSPSRGETQYF. The CDR3 nucleotides are TGTGCCAGCAGCCCATCGAGGGGGGAGACCCAGTACTTC.

This clone was counted once. The chain has TRBV7-2 and TRBJ2-7; D not resolved. Germline V CDR1 and CDR2: SGHTA, FQGNSA. V lost 3 bases and J 0 bases, leaving 12 bases between the germline ends. This CDR3 has 15 amino acids. CDR3 sequence (DNA): TGTGCCAGCAGCTTTGTTGGTCTAGACTCCTACGAGCAGTACTTC. Translating gives CASSFVGLDSYEQYF.

The chain combines TRBV21-1 with TRBJ2-3; the table's D call TRBD1 went unverified against the DNA. TRBV21-1 constitutes a pseudogene. CDR3 size: 18 residues. The CDR3 loop reads CASRVWQGDLPSTDTQYF. The CDR3 DNA reads as TGTGCCAGCAGAGTGTGGCAGGGTGATCTCCCTAGCACAGATACGCAGTATTTT.

The rearrangement links TRBV5-1 to TRBJ1-4, with 7 bases matching TRBD1. V shed 2 bases and J 5 bases; nucleotides not matched to a gene: 3. Germline assignment: CDR1 SGHRS and CDR2 YFSETQ. This CDR3 contains 14 residues. The CDR3 DNA follows: TGCGCCAGCAGCTTAGGACAGGAGAATGAAAAACTGTTTTTT. Translation: CASSLGQENEKLFF.

J is TRBJ2-1 and V is TRBV7-9; weak D call: TRBD1 (6 bases). This CDR3 spans 17 amino acids. V was clipped by 3 bases and J by 0 bases, with 15 bases between them. The germline V gene has CDR1 SEHNR and CDR2 FQNEAQ (reference sequence). The CDR3: CASSLMSGGNSYNEQFF. The CDR3 DNA follows: TGTGCCAGCAGCTTGATGTCTGGGGGCAACTCCTACAATGAGCAGTTCTTC.

A few counts support this clone. The chain joins TRBV27 to TRBJ2-1; 10 nucleotides align to TRBD2. The CDR3 runs to 13 residues. J lost 4 bases, V lost 8 bases, and 2 bases had no gene match. The germline gives CDR1 MNHEY, CDR2 SMNVEV (reference sequence). The CDR3 DNA reads TGTGCCAGCGGACTAGCGGAATACAATGAGCAGTTCTTC. Translation gives CASGLAEYNEQFF.

This chain connects TRBV5-1 to TRBJ2-2; the match to TRBD1 covers 8 bases. The CDR3 has 16 residues. Germline CDR1 and CDR2: SGHRS and YFSETQ. J gave up 5 bases and V 4 bases, and 10 bases lay outside the gene matches. CDR3 loop: CASSDSPTGVTGELFF. CDR3 coding DNA: TGCGCCAGCAGCGATTCTCCGACAGGGGTTACCGGGGAGCTGTTTTTT. The entire variable domain, with the rest obtained from reference TRBV5-1 and TRBJ2-2, is as follows: KAGVTQTPRYLIKTRGQQVTLSCSPISGHRSVSWYQQTPGQGLQFLFEYFSETQRNKGNFPGRFSGRQFSNSRSEMNVSTLELGDSALYLCASSDSPTGVTGELFFGEGSRLTVL.

The chain joins TRBV27 to TRBJ1-5, with 9 bases that match TRBD1. Germline lookup yields CDR1 MNHEY and CDR2 SMNVEV (reference sequence). CDR3 size: 19 residues. V lost 5 bases, J lost 5 bases, and 19 bases stayed unmatched. The CDR3, as DNA: TGTGCCAGCAGTCGTCGACAGGGGGTGGTGGGGCTACTGGATCAGCCCCAGCATTTT. It translates to CASSRRQGVVGLLDQPQHF.

This chain joins TRBV27 and TRBJ2-7, with D tentatively TRBD1 (5 bases). The CDR3 covers 14 residues. V was shortened by 3 bases and J by 4 bases, with 13 bases between the two germline ends. Looked up from germline, CDR1 is MNHEY and CDR2 is SMNVEV (reference sequence). The CDR3 nucleotides are TGTGCCAGCAGTTTTGACAGAGATGAGTACGAGCAGTACTTC. It encodes CASSFDRDEYEQYF.

The chain uses TRBV30 and TRBJ1-6; TRBD1 might be the D (5 bases). V lost 1 base and J 8 bases, leaving 21 bases between the germline ends. The CDR3 covers 17 residues. Germline V gene lookup returns CDR1 GTSNPN and CDR2 SVGIG (reference sequence). CDR3 DNA sequence: TGTGCCTGGAGTGGTTTTTCCGGGCAGGGAAGTTATTCACCCCTCCACTTT. It codes for CAWSGFSGQGSYSPLHF.